The present T cell receptor (beta chain) was sequenced within a study of OX40 agonist ivuxolimab in advanced cancers. CDR3 length: 13 amino acids. Per the germline V gene, CDR1 is LGHNT and CDR2 is FRNRAP. The ends were cut back, 7 bases at V and 0 bases at J, with 9 bases in the middle. The assay was immunoSEQ multiplex PCR, and TCRdb's table has in-frame clones only and misses some. This sample carries over 60,000 clones, approximately 78% of them seen once, and the ten largest clones take 6.7%. General observations from the study: Low normalized T-cell clonal expansion also characterized some of the nonresponders. At 0.1 to 3.0 mg/kg and by week 6, CD4+ and CD8+ T cells in the blood had expanded clonally. Fewer expanded clones were found on average in CD4+ than in CD8+ T cells. Among the lowest levels of clonal expansion were found in partial responders at 0.1-3.0 mg/kg.

This clone was seen a single time. Its matching antigen is unknown. The clonotype was recovered from an adult with an advanced solid tumor such as melanoma, head and neck, liver or kidney cancer. Sequences were derived from CD4+ or CD8+ T cells sorted from blood, sampled in a trial of the OX40 agonist ivuxolimab. The chain links TRBV12-5 to TRBJ1-1, with D unclear. This CDR3 is CASVEDLNTEAFF. Written as DNA, the CDR3 is TGTGCTAGTGTCGAGGACTTGAACACTGAAGCTTTCTTT.